These 26 T cell receptor beta chains share one sample of origin, sequenced in a study of CD8+ T cells in alopecia areata. Following RNA extraction, reverse transcription yielded cDNA that acted as the sequencing template. The repertoire was sequenced with immunoSEQ multiplex PCR; TCRdb's copy has only in-frame clones and lacks some. The sample carries approximately 180,000 clones, less than 80% recorded once. The sample in question was CD8+ T cells sorted from blood, obtained at week 0. The source of these receptors is a human donor with alopecia areata.

The rearrangement links TRBV4-1 to TRBJ2-1; 10 bases are shared with TRBD2. Germline CDR1 reads MGHRA; CDR2 reads YSYEKL. V was clipped by 0 bases and J by 0 bases; unmatched bases: 5. The CDR3 runs to 18 residues. CDR3: CASSQEGLAATSYNEQFF. The CDR3 DNA sequence: TGCGCCAGCAGCCAAGAAGGACTAGCGGCGACCTCCTACAATGAGCAGTTCTTC.

This chain joins TRBV27 and TRBJ2-7; D uncertain. There are 12 residues in the CDR3. V was shortened by 4 bases and J by 3 bases, with 7 bases between the two germline ends. CDR1 and CDR2 (germline): MNHEY, SMNVEV (reference sequence). The CDR3 protein is CASSSRSYEQYF. CDR3 sequence (DNA): TGTGCCAGCAGTTCACGTAGCTACGAGCAGTACTTC.

The rearrangement links TRBV30 to TRBJ2-1; 10 nucleotides match TRBD2. Unmatched junction bases numbered 5, after V lost 4 bases and J lost 8 bases. Germline lookup yields CDR1 GTSNPN and CDR2 SVGIG (reference sequence). The CDR3 is 13 amino acids. The CDR3 nucleotides are TGTGCCTGGACAAGCGGGGGGGCCTATGAGCAGTTCTTC. This translates into CAWTSGGAYEQFF.

CDR3 residues: CASSERLGGHNEQFF. CDR3 coding DNA: TGTGCCAGCAGCGAGCGACTAGGGGGGCACAATGAGCAGTTCTTC. The V and J genes are TRBV9 and TRBJ2-1, with D perhaps matching TRBD1 or TRBD2 (6 bases each). Germline V lookup: CDR1 SGDLS, CDR2 YYNGEE. The CDR3 has 15 amino acids. With 3 bases removed from V and 5 bases from J, the gap between germline ends came to 15 bases.

This clone was seen more than once but under ten times. The CDR3, as DNA: TGTGCCAGCAGCACCAGCGGGGCGGAGACCCAGTACTTC. The encoded protein is CASSTSGAETQYF. V and J are TRBV9 and TRBJ2-5; TRBD2 agrees at 7 bases. The CDR3 is 13 residues long. From germline, CDR1 is SGDLS and CDR2 YYNGEE. With 4 bases clipped from V and 5 bases from J, the junction kept 5 bases outside the gene matches.

The chain employs TRBV9 and TRBJ2-1, with a possible D match to TRBD1 (6 bases). Germline V gene sequence: CDR1 SGDLS, CDR2 YYNGEE. V was clipped by 2 bases and J by 8 bases, with 14 bases between them. This CDR3 is built from 14 residues. The CDR3 protein is CASSVRQAGDEQFF. The CDR3 DNA follows: TGTGCCAGCAGCGTGAGACAGGCTGGGGATGAGCAGTTCTTC.

The chain carries TRBV5-1 and TRBJ1-1; maybe TRBD1 (6 bases). There are 14 residues in the CDR3. Germline V CDR1 and CDR2: SGHRS, YFSETQ. Between the trimmed V and J ends, which lost 4 bases and 4 bases, there was a span of 14 bases. The DNA of the CDR3 is TGCGCCAGCAGCAGACGGGGGCCGGGCACTGAAGCTTTCTTT. This encodes CASSRRGPGTEAFF.

V gene TRBV7-2 combines with J gene TRBJ2-1; 7 bases agree with TRBD1. The CDR3 runs 15 residues. V lost 5 bases, J lost 10 bases, and 14 bases stayed unmatched. The germline CDR1 and CDR2 sequences are SGHTA and FQGNSA. CDR3 sequence: CASSPIYGSDREQFF. The CDR3 DNA reads TGTGCCAGCAGCCCGATCTATGGGTCGGACAGGGAGCAGTTCTTC.

J is TRBJ2-7 and V is TRBV7-2; D uncertain. With 5 bases removed from V and 7 bases from J, the gap between germline ends came to 15 bases. Germline CDR1 reads SGHTA; CDR2 reads FQGNSA. The CDR3 covers 13 residues. This CDR3 is CASSPIGRVEQYF. The CDR3 DNA reads TGTGCCAGCAGCCCCATCGGACGGGTGGAGCAGTACTTC.

The J gene is TRBJ2-5, the V gene TRBV11-2; the match to TRBD1 covers 7 bases. The ends lost 7 bases at V and 10 bases at J; junction bases unmatched: 6. CDR3 length equals 11 residues. Germline values: CDR1 SGHAT, CDR2 FQNNGV. CDR3 residues: CASTITGDQYF. In DNA form, the CDR3 reads TGTGCCAGCACCATAACAGGGGACCAGTACTTC. Supplemented by reference TRBV11-2 and TRBJ2-5, the full variable domain reads EAGVAQSPRYKIIEKRQSVAFWCNPISGHATLYWYQQILGQGPKLLIQFQNNGVVDDSQLPKDRFSAERLKGVDSTLKIQPAKLEDSAVYLCASTITGDQYFGPGTRLLVL.

This clone was seen repeatedly, ten times or more. The J gene is TRBJ2-2, the V gene TRBV10-2; D might be TRBD2 (5 bases). Germline V CDR1 and CDR2: WSHSY, SAAADI. The CDR3 has 14 residues. Between the trimmed V and J ends, which lost 2 bases and 7 bases, there was a span of 11 bases. The CDR3, as DNA: TGCGCCAGCAGTGAGGGACTGTCCGGCGGGGAGCTGTTTTTT. Protein: CASSEGLSGGELFF.

This rearrangement joins TRBV27 to TRBJ2-7; TRBD2 matches 7 bases. The CDR3 runs to 16 residues. Trimming cost V 3 bases and J 2 bases; bases outside gene matches: 10. Germline assignment: CDR1 MNHEY and CDR2 SMNVEV (reference sequence). The CDR3 coding sequence is TGTGCCAGCAGTTTGCGCACCGGGACTAATGCCTACGAGCAGTACTTC. It specifies CASSLRTGTNAYEQYF.

The genes are TRBV7-9 and TRBJ2-5; no clear D gene. Trimming left V 1 base short and J 7 bases short, with 7 bases between. From germline, CDR1 is SEHNR and CDR2 FQNEAQ (reference sequence). The CDR3 length is 12 residues. The CDR3 loop reads CASSLDSLTQYF. The CDR3 region has the DNA TGTGCCAGCAGCTTAGACAGCCTGACCCAGTACTTC.

The V call is TRBV7-2, the J call TRBJ2-5, with TRBD1 matching 8 bases. This CDR3 spans 16 amino acids. The V segment lost 4 bases and the J segment 5 bases; nucleotides outside the gene matches: 12. Germline loops: CDR1 SGHTA, CDR2 FQGNSA. CDR3 sequence (DNA): TGTGCCAGCAGCTCGTTAAGGGACAGGATGAGGGAGACCCAGTACTTC. It is translated as CASSSLRDRMRETQYF.

This clone appeared a single time. The CDR3, as DNA: TGCGCCAGCAGCCACGGGACAGGGTCCGGGGAGCTGTTTTTT. Translated: CASSHGTGSGELFF. The V gene is TRBV4-1, the J gene TRBJ2-2; TRBD1 agrees at 9 bases. The CDR3 runs 14 residues. Per germline, CDR1 MGHRA and CDR2 YSYEKL. Losses at the gene ends were 3 bases for V and 6 bases for J; bases not matched to a gene: 2.

This chain uses TRBV14 with TRBJ2-1, with D perhaps assigned TRBD1 or TRBD2 (6 bases each). V was shortened by 0 bases and J by 6 bases, with 12 bases between the two germline ends. The CDR3 spans 15 residues. Germline assignment: CDR1 SGHDN and CDR2 FVKESK. The CDR3 here is CASSQDRKGGNEQFF. The CDR3 DNA sequence: TGTGCCAGCAGCCAAGATCGGAAGGGGGGCAATGAGCAGTTCTTC.

The CDR3 here is CASSSDAGGETQYF. CDR3 DNA sequence: TGTGCCAGCAGTTCGGACGCCGGAGGGGAGACCCAGTACTTC. The rearrangement links TRBV6-5 to TRBJ2-5, with D perhaps TRBD2 (6 bases). The CDR3 length is 14 residues. CDR1 is MNHEY, CDR2 SVGAGI, per germline. Deletions cut 4 bases from V and 5 bases from J, with 14 bases between.

The J gene is TRBJ2-7, the V gene TRBV4-1, with D maybe TRBD2 (6 bases). Trimming pared 3 bases from V and 7 bases from J, leaving 7 bases between. Germline V lookup: CDR1 MGHRA, CDR2 YSYEKL. The CDR3 is 11 amino acids. The CDR3 spells CASSQGTEQYF. The CDR3 nucleotides are TGCGCCAGCAGCCAGGGGACTGAGCAGTACTTC.

The chain employs TRBV5-6 and TRBJ2-5; 10 bases match TRBD1. Germline V gene sequence: CDR1 SGHDT, CDR2 YYEEEE. This CDR3 has 16 residues. V lost 2 bases to trimming and J lost 4 bases; unmatched junction nucleotides: 8. The chain's CDR3 is CASSFGTGDGGETQYF. DNA for the CDR3: TGTGCCAGCAGCTTTGGGACAGGGGATGGGGGAGAGACCCAGTACTTC.

V gene TRBV14 combines with J gene TRBJ1-2; D is unclear. Germline V gives CDR1 SGHDN, CDR2 FVKESK. Trimming took off 1 base at V and 6 bases at J, with 6 bases between the two ends. This CDR3 has 12 amino acids. The CDR3 region is CASSQVNNGYTF. The DNA of the CDR3 is TGTGCCAGCAGCCAAGTAAACAATGGCTACACCTTC.

The chain couples TRBV6-6 to TRBJ1-2, with D hard to call. CDR3 length: 13 amino acids. V gave up 5 bases and J gave up 3 bases, with 10 bases separating them. Germline loops: CDR1 MNHNY, CDR2 SVGAGI (reference sequence). The CDR3 sequence is CASSPSGDYGYTF. In DNA, the CDR3 is TGTGCCAGCAGTCCTTCTGGGGACTATGGCTACACCTTC.

This rearrangement joins TRBV7-9 to TRBJ1-6, with 7 bases identical to TRBD1. Per the germline V gene, CDR1 is SEHNR and CDR2 is FQNEAQ (reference sequence). V shed 5 bases and J 8 bases; nucleotides not matched to a gene: 6. The length of the CDR3 is 14 residues. The CDR3: CASSQRDRYSPLHF. The CDR3 bases are TGTGCCAGCAGCCAAAGGGACAGATATTCACCCCTCCACTTT.

The genes are TRBV7-9 and TRBJ2-6, with D perhaps TRBD2 (6 bases). Germline V gives CDR1 SEHNR, CDR2 FQNEAQ (reference sequence). There are 16 residues in the CDR3. V was cut by 8 bases and J by 1 base, with 15 bases left in between. The CDR3 loop is CASRGTTSSGANVLTF. For the CDR3, the DNA is TGTGCCAGCCGGGGGACGACGTCTTCTGGGGCCAACGTCCTGACTTTC.

This clone has a handful of counts. The J gene is TRBJ1-5, the V gene TRBV4-1; 8 bases agree with TRBD1. This CDR3 is 15 amino acids long. Germline trimming cut 3 bases from V and 4 bases from J; bases unmatched to any gene: 5. Germline-derived CDR1 and CDR2 are MGHRA and YSYEKL. CDR3: CASSQGTGGNQPQHF. The CDR3 coding sequence is TGCGCCAGCAGCCAGGGGACAGGCGGGAATCAGCCCCAGCATTTT.

Only a few counts were recorded for this clone. This chain uses TRBV15 with TRBJ2-5; D unclear. The V and J ends lost 0 bases and 5 bases respectively, with 13 bases between them. This CDR3 is built from 15 residues. Germline CDR1 and CDR2: LNHNV and YYDKDF (reference sequence). In DNA, the CDR3 is TGTGCCACCAGCAGAGATGGGTATCGCGTGGAGACCCAGTACTTC. Translating gives CATSRDGYRVETQYF.

The chain links TRBV2 to TRBJ1-2; maybe TRBD1 (5 bases). CDR1 SNHLY and CDR2 FYNNEI come from the germline V gene. There are 13 residues in the CDR3. V shed 0 bases and J shed 7 bases, with 9 bases lying between them. The CDR3 coding sequence is TGTGCCAGCAGTGAAGCGGCAGGGCGTGGCTACACCTTC. Translated: CASSEAAGRGYTF. Full variable domain (missing parts from reference TRBV2 and TRBJ1-2): EPEVTQTPSHQVTQMGQEVILRCVPISNHLYFYWYRQILGQKVEFLVSFYNNEISEKSEIFDDQFSVERPDGSNFTLKIRSTKLEDSAMYFCASSEAAGRGYTFGSGTRLTVV.